This paragraph covers one T cell receptor (beta chain) sequence. As yet, its antigen is unknown. This sample stems from a study of long-term antiretroviral therapy in people with HIV. The study, taken as a whole, reports: HIV repertoires spanned narrower CDR3 length ranges than controls. From the mid-2000s to the late 2010s, blood was obtained, possibly while participants received older ART regimens.

CDR3 size: 13 residues. Deletions cut 0 bases from V and 1 base from J, with 0 bases between. CDR1 and CDR2 from the germline V gene are SGHVS and FNYEAQ. Survey-level resolution applied to immunoSEQ assay v3.0. Assay used: immunoSEQ multiplex PCR; TCRdb lists only in-frame clones, some missing. The sample holds under 45,000 clones, around 83% seen once. Per individual, the PBMC samples numbered at least one pre-ART and at least two post-ART. The chain combines TRBV7-6 with TRBJ1-4; D uncertain. This receptor was identified in a young man with HIV. Sequenced here: unsorted PBMCs, sampled 1 year after starting antiretroviral therapy. CDR3 residues: CASSLATNEKLFF. DNA for the CDR3: TGTGCCAGCAGCTTAGCAACTAATGAAAAACTGTTTTTT. The full variable domain, completed using reference TRBV7-6 and TRBJ1-4, is GAGVSQSPRYKVTKRGQDVALRCDPISGHVSLYWYRQALGQGPEFLTYFNYEAQQDKSGLPNDRFSAERPEGSISTLTIQRTEQRDSAMYRCASSLATNEKLFFGSGTQLSVL.